These T cell receptor beta chains were read from a single sample in a study of CD8 T cells in ankylosing spondylitis. TCRdb used MiXCR to reprocess the 5' RACE reads, holding one entry per CDR3 protein. Altogether hundreds of thousands of distinct CDR3 sequences are present, roughly 27% being singletons, with the ten largest covering 0.89%. Sequencing used blood, either unsorted or a sorted T cell fraction (not recorded which). These receptor sequences come from a male donor with ankylosing spondylitis. Each CDR3 is given with its conserved first and last residue. D genes are given only for firm matches. Part of the rows lack a size; the others show once, few, many or a class for expanded clones.

TRBJ1-2	NA	TRBV7-2	NA	CASSLAPAVAGGYTF	TGTGCCAGCAGCTTAGCGCCCGCGGTCGCGGGTGGCTACACCTTC
TRBJ2-1	NA	TRBV20-1	TRBD2	CSANRPSGPGNNEQFF	TGCAGTGCGAATCGCCCTAGCGGACCCGGGAACAATGAGCAGTTCTTC
TRBJ2-4	NA	TRBV12-3/TRBV12-4	NA	CASSPTGTRNIQYF	TGTGCCAGCAGTCCCACAGGGACTCGGAACATTCAGTACTTC
TRBJ1-4	NA	TRBV5-1	NA	CASSLEGHNEKLFF	TGCGCCAGCAGCTTGGAGGGCCATAATGAAAAACTGTTTTTT
TRBJ2-5	many	TRBV29-1	NA	CSVDSPTSETQYF	TGCAGCGTTGATTCCCCCACATCAGAGACCCAGTACTTC
TRBJ2-1	many	TRBV11-3	TRBD1	CASSTRDRGPFNNEQFF	TGTGCCAGCAGCACGCGGGACAGGGGCCCCTTTAACAATGAGCAGTTCTTC
TRBJ2-2	NA	TRBV5-1	TRBD2	CASSLDMGPAGEPGELFF	TGCGCCAGCAGCTTGGATATGGGACCAGCGGGAGAACCCGGGGAGCTGTTTTTT
TRBJ2-7	NA	TRBV15	NA	CATSRTVVDYEQYF	TGTGCCACCAGTAGGACAGTCGTCGATTACGAGCAGTACTTC
TRBJ1-2	NA	TRBV6-1	TRBD1	CASSAGTGPYGYTF	TGTGCCAGCAGTGCGGGGACAGGACCCTATGGCTACACCTTC
TRBJ2-1	NA	TRBV9	NA	CASSPAPGFGEQFF	TGTGCCAGCAGCCCCGCCCCCGGGTTTGGTGAGCAGTTCTTC
TRBJ2-1	few	TRBV24-1	NA	CATSGGQGLDNEQFF	TGTGCCACCAGTGGGGGGCAGGGGCTTGACAATGAGCAGTTCTTC
TRBJ1-1	NA	TRBV12-3/TRBV12-4	NA	CASSLPAGKAEAFF	TGTGCCAGCAGTTTACCGGCAGGGAAGGCAGAAGCTTTCTTT
TRBJ2-4	few	TRBV4-1	TRBD2	CASSQDPASGVLAKNIQYF	TGCGCCAGCAGCCAAGATCCGGCTAGCGGGGTTTTAGCCAAAAACATTCAGTACTTC
TRBJ2-1	many	TRBV11-1	TRBD1	CASRPGTGDEQFF	TGTGCCAGCAGGCCCGGGACAGGGGATGAGCAGTTCTTC
TRBJ2-1	few	TRBV12-3/TRBV12-4	TRBD1	CASSASGTGGYNEQFF	TGTGCCAGCAGTGCCTCCGGGACAGGGGGGTACAATGAGCAGTTCTTC
TRBJ1-1	few	TRBV29-1	NA	CSVDRGVNTEAFF	TGCAGCGTTGACCGAGGAGTGAACACTGAAGCTTTCTTT
TRBJ2-7	few	TRBV5-1	NA	CASSLGGSPSYEQYF	TGCGCCAGCAGCTTGGGAGGGAGCCCGTCCTACGAGCAGTACTTC
TRBJ1-5	few	TRBV24-1	NA	CATSDGIMGTNQPQHF	TGTGCCACCAGTGATGGGATCATGGGCACCAATCAGCCCCAGCATTTT
TRBJ2-6	few	TRBV29-1	TRBD1	CSVGDRVISGANVLTF	TGCAGCGTTGGGGACAGAGTAATATCTGGGGCCAACGTCCTGACTTTC
TRBJ2-7	few	TRBV18	NA	CASSPQSGSEGEQYF	TGTGCCAGCTCACCACAGTCCGGCTCAGAGGGCGAGCAGTACTTC
TRBJ2-5	few	TRBV5-6	TRBD2	CASSSGLAASRETQYF	TGTGCCAGCAGCTCGGGACTAGCGGCCTCCCGGGAGACCCAGTACTTC
TRBJ1-1	few	TRBV10-3	TRBD1	CAISGAGTGSTEAFF	TGTGCCATCAGTGGCGCTGGGACAGGATCCACTGAAGCTTTCTTT
TRBJ2-2	NA	TRBV12-3/TRBV12-4	TRBD1	CASSFYRTGGDGELFF	TGTGCCAGCAGTTTTTACAGGACAGGGGGCGACGGGGAGCTGTTTTTT